Below are 31 T cell receptor beta chains sequenced from a single sample in a study of T cell repertoires in cytomegalovirus infection. One entry per CDR3 protein, called by TCRdb with MiXCR from the reads. Of approximately 500,000 distinct CDR3 sequences in the sample, about 26% are singletons; the top ten hold around 13%. The material sequenced was PBMCs. The source of these receptors is a human donor in good health (CMV status not recorded). Some clones in this sample may be carry-over from other donors' samples.

This clonotype was picked up a small number of times. The chain carries TRBV27 and TRBJ2-2, with 14 bases aligning to TRBD2. Germline V lookup: CDR1 MNHEY, CDR2 SMNVEV (reference sequence). V lost 0 bases, J lost 5 bases, and 8 bases stayed unmatched. This CDR3 region has 19 residues. CDR3 sequence: CASSLSIGTSGSPTGELFF. The CDR3 coding sequence is TGTGCCAGCAGTTTATCGATAGGGACTAGCGGGAGTCCGACCGGGGAGCTGTTTTTT.

This clonotype was observed many times. The J gene is TRBJ2-7, the V gene TRBV7-6; no definite D call. CDR1 SGHVS and CDR2 FNYEAQ come from the germline V gene. V shed 1 base and J shed 0 bases, with 4 bases lying between them. There are 13 residues in the CDR3. In DNA form, the CDR3 reads TGTGCCAGCAGCTTAGACACCTCCTACGAGCAGTACTTC. Its protein product is CASSLDTSYEQYF.

This sequence joins TRBV7-2 and TRBJ1-2; 9 positions match TRBD1. The germline V gene encodes CDR1 SGHTA and CDR2 FQGNSA. V lost 3 bases to trimming and J lost 8 bases; unmatched junction nucleotides: 7. The CDR3 contains 14 residues. The CDR3 loop is CASSFNRGRGGYTF. CDR3 nucleotides: TGTGCCAGCAGCTTCAACAGGGGGCGGGGAGGCTACACCTTC.

The chain couples TRBV12-5 to TRBJ1-1; 7 positions match TRBD1. The CDR3 runs 18 residues. CDR1 LGHNT and CDR2 FRNRAP come from the germline V gene. V shed 2 bases, J shed 3 bases, and the junction held 15 bases outside the gene matches. The CDR3 DNA follows: TGTGCTAGTGGTTTGACCCTAGGTGGAGGGGGCAGCTACACTGAAGCTTTCTTT. Translated: CASGLTLGGGGSYTEAFF.

The chain joins TRBV6-8 to TRBJ2-1; 11 bases agree with TRBD2. This CDR3 has 16 residues. Germline assignment: CDR1 MNHGY and CDR2 SAAAGT. V trimming: 4 bases; J trimming: 9 bases; junction bases outside the gene matches: 11. The CDR3 DNA reads as TGTGCCAGCAGTTTAAGCGCACTAGCGGGAGTTATTGAGCAGTTCTTC. It codes for CASSLSALAGVIEQFF.

This clonotype was detected a few times. V usage is TRBV29-1 and J usage is TRBJ2-3; D not certain. Between the trimmed V and J ends, which lost 5 bases and 1 base, there was a span of 7 bases. Germline CDR1 reads SQVTM; CDR2 reads ANQGSEA. The CDR3 runs to 12 residues. CDR3 region: CSVMPGTDTQYF. In DNA form, the CDR3 reads TGCAGCGTTATGCCGGGCACAGATACGCAGTATTTT.

This chain connects TRBV11-3 to TRBJ1-2, with TRBD1 matching over 7 bases. V shed 5 bases, J shed 5 bases, and the junction held 14 bases outside the gene matches. CDR1 and CDR2 (germline): SGHNT, YENEEA. This CDR3 has 16 amino acids. The CDR3 protein is CASSLTGTASFYGYTF. The CDR3 DNA reads TGTGCCAGCAGCCTCACCGGGACAGCGTCCTTTTATGGCTACACCTTC. The full variable domain, completed using reference TRBV11-3 and TRBJ1-2, is EAGVVQSPRYKIIEKKQPVAFWCNPISGHNTLYWYLQNLGQGPELLIRYENEEAVDDSQLPKDRFSAERLKGVDSTLKIQPAELGDSAVYLCASSLTGTASFYGYTFGSGTRLTVV.

This clonotype has a handful of counts. The J gene is TRBJ1-5, the V gene TRBV6-2 or TRBV6-3; D gene unclear. Trimming stripped 2 bases from V and 1 base from J, with 6 bases between. CDR1 and CDR2 from the germline V gene are MNHEY and SVGEGT. There are 14 residues in the CDR3. CDR3 residues: CASSYIMSNQPQHF. The CDR3 region has the DNA TGTGCCAGCAGTTACATAATGAGCAATCAGCCCCAGCATTTT.

As DNA, the CDR3 is TGTGCCAGCCTGGGATACACAGATACGCAGTATTTT. Residues: CASLGYTDTQYF. The gene calls are TRBV6-1 and TRBJ2-3; no definite D call. The germline V and J ends were trimmed by 8 bases and 2 bases, with 8 bases remaining between them. The CDR3 is 12 residues long. The germline CDR1 and CDR2 sequences are MNHNS and SASEGT.

There are many counts of this clonotype. The chain recombines TRBV7-8 with TRBJ2-7; D gene ambiguous. CDR1 and CDR2 (germline): SGHVS, FQNEAQ. The CDR3 spans 13 residues. V lost 5 bases to trimming and J lost 0 bases, with 8 bases between them. CDR3 DNA sequence: TGTGCCAGCAGCCCTTTGGGCTCCTACGAGCAGTACGTC. Its translation is CASSPLGSYEQYV.

This clonotype was recorded at least ten times. The rearrangement joins TRBV7-2 to TRBJ1-2; D is unclear. Between the trimmed V and J ends, which lost 2 bases and 9 bases, there was a span of 13 bases. The CDR3 consists of 13 residues. Germline CDR1 reads SGHTA; CDR2 reads FQGNSA. CDR3 sequence reads: CASSLRREYRYTF. DNA for the CDR3: TGTGCCAGCAGCTTAAGGAGGGAATATCGCTACACCTTC.

This chain connects TRBV20-1 to TRBJ2-1, with a weak D call TRBD2 (6 bases). The V gene's germline CDR1 is DFQATT and CDR2 SNEGSKA (reference sequence). Between the trimmed V and J ends, which lost 2 bases and 6 bases, there was a span of 17 bases. This CDR3 has 15 residues. The chain's CDR3 is CSARPPGLPSNEQFF. CDR3 DNA: TGCAGTGCTAGACCACCGGGACTCCCTTCCAATGAGCAGTTCTTC.

This clonotype was recorded at least ten times. V usage is TRBV6-1 and J usage is TRBJ2-5; no reliable D call. The CDR3 is 12 amino acids. Trimming took off 11 bases at V and 2 bases at J, with 12 bases between the two ends. Germline V gene data show CDR1 as MNHNS and CDR2 as SASEGT. CDR3 sequence (DNA): TGTGCCGTCGGAAGGCTTCAAGAGACCCAGTACTTC. It codes for CAVGRLQETQYF.

The V gene is TRBV12-3 or TRBV12-4, the J gene TRBJ1-2, with D hard to call. This CDR3 is 11 amino acids long. Trimming removed 3 bases from V and 8 bases from J, with 7 bases in between. CDR3 sequence (DNA): TGTGCCAGCAGTTTGTTTGGGGGCTACACCTTC. The encoded protein is CASSLFGGYTF.

The chain links TRBV27 to TRBJ2-2; either TRBD1 or TRBD2 may supply D (5 bases each). The germline gives CDR1 MNHEY, CDR2 SMNVEV (reference sequence). V gave up 11 bases and J gave up 2 bases, with 15 bases separating them. The CDR3 consists of 14 residues. CDR3 residues: CAAGAGLNTGELFF. The CDR3 DNA reads as TGTGCCGCCGGGGCCGGACTCAACACCGGGGAGCTGTTTTTT.

This clonotype appeared many times. V is TRBV7-2 and J is TRBJ2-3; D is ambiguous. The CDR3 has 12 amino acids. The germline V and J ends were trimmed by 5 bases and 6 bases, with 9 bases remaining between them. From germline, CDR1 is SGHTA and CDR2 FQGNSA. The CDR3 sequence is CASSPGWDTQYF. The DNA of the CDR3 is TGTGCCAGCAGCCCCGGGTGGGATACGCAGTATTTT.

This clonotype was counted a few times. This chain connects TRBV11-2 to TRBJ1-3; maybe TRBD1 (6 bases). Trimming removed 5 bases from V and 0 bases from J, with 17 bases in between. CDR3 length equals 17 residues. Germline values: CDR1 SGHAT, CDR2 FQNNGV. CDR3 protein: CASSKRDTGYSGNTIYF. DNA for the CDR3: TGTGCCAGCAGCAAACGGGACACAGGATACTCTGGAAACACCATATATTTT.

This clonotype was found a few times. The chain has TRBV18 and TRBJ1-2; D may be TRBD1 (6 bases). Germline lookup yields CDR1 KGHSH and CDR2 LQKENI. Trimming left V 4 bases short and J 6 bases short, with 9 bases between. This CDR3 spans 12 amino acids. The DNA for the CDR3 is TGTGCCAGCTCACTACAGGGAAATGGCTACACCTTC. Encoded protein: CASSLQGNGYTF.

The chain uses TRBV29-1 and TRBJ1-3; D gene uncertain. Per the germline V gene, CDR1 is SQVTM and CDR2 is ANQGSEA. V lost 7 bases and J 4 bases, leaving 8 bases between the germline ends. The CDR3 has 11 residues. CDR3 sequence (DNA): TGCAGCGGGATGGAGGGAAACACCATATATTTT. Protein: CSGMEGNTIYF.

CDR3 region: CASSYSSSGMREQYV. CDR3 coding DNA: TGTGCCAGCAGTTACTCGTCTAGTGGGATGCGCGAGCAGTACGTC. The rearrangement uses TRBV6-2 or TRBV6-3 and TRBJ2-7; D unresolved. Germline V gives CDR1 MNHEY, CDR2 SVGEGT. V lost 0 bases, J lost 6 bases, and 15 bases lay in between. The CDR3 loop spans 15 amino acids.

This clonotype has more than one count but fewer than ten. This chain connects TRBV7-2 to TRBJ2-5; 7 positions match TRBD2. CDR1 SGHTA and CDR2 FQGNSA come from the germline V gene. The CDR3 contains 15 residues. Trimming at V came to 6 bases and at J to 5 bases, leaving 12 bases not matched to a gene. CDR3: CASSSPGLRLETQYF. CDR3 DNA: TGTGCCAGCAGTAGTCCGGGACTAAGACTCGAGACCCAGTACTTC.

This clonotype was seen a few times. The CDR3 DNA follows: TGTGCCAGCAGTTGGGGGAGCACTGAAGCTTTCTTT. Residues: CASSWGSTEAFF. The V call is TRBV28, the J call TRBJ1-1; weak D call: TRBD1 (5 bases). V lost 4 bases to trimming and J lost 4 bases, with 7 bases between them. The CDR3 covers 12 residues. The germline V gene encodes CDR1 MDHEN and CDR2 SYDVKM.

This clonotype was counted many times. The chain is built from TRBV6-1 and TRBJ2-1; a possible D gene is TRBD2 (5 bases). The V and J ends lost 4 bases and 4 bases respectively, with 11 bases between them. The CDR3 totals 14 residues. The germline V gene has CDR1 MNHNS and CDR2 SASEGT. The CDR3 bases are TGTGCCAGCAGTGGAGCTAGCAGGTACAATGAGCAGTTCTTC. Amino acids: CASSGASRYNEQFF.

The chain is built from TRBV5-1 and TRBJ2-3, with TRBD2 matching over 11 bases. The J segment lost 4 bases and the V segment lost 0 bases, leaving 7 bases of the junction unmatched. CDR1 and CDR2 from the germline V gene are SGHRS and YFSETQ. The CDR3 has 17 residues. CDR3 sequence: CASSLGLTSGSADTQYF. CDR3 nucleotide sequence: TGCGCCAGCAGCTTGGGTCTTACTAGCGGGAGTGCAGATACGCAGTATTTT.

This clonotype showed up many times. The CDR3, as DNA: TGTGCCAGCAGCCAAGGGGGGACCGGGGAGCTGTTTTTT. It yields the protein CASSQGGTGELFF. The genes are TRBV7-2 and TRBJ2-2; possibly TRBD1 or TRBD2 for D (6 bases each). Germline CDR1 is SGHTA and CDR2 is FQGNSA. Trimming stripped 5 bases from V and 5 bases from J, with 9 bases between. This CDR3 has 13 residues.

Many counts were recorded for this clonotype. The gene calls are TRBV7-2 and TRBJ2-1; D possibly corresponds to TRBD2 (5 bases). Between the trimmed V and J ends, which lost 6 bases and 2 bases, there was a span of 11 bases. The germline V gene encodes CDR1 SGHTA and CDR2 FQGNSA. The CDR3 sequence is 14 residues long. The CDR3 DNA follows: TGTGCCAGCAGTCTTGACTACACCTACAATGAGCAGTTCTTC. It specifies CASSLDYTYNEQFF.

This clonotype was observed at least ten times. The gene calls are TRBV7-2 and TRBJ1-5; D is uncertain. The CDR3 runs to 16 residues. The germline CDR1 and CDR2 sequences are SGHTA and FQGNSA. Trimming shortened V by 2 bases and J by 3 bases, and 14 bases separated the two germline ends. The CDR3 DNA follows: TGTGCCAGCAGCTTATTACGGAGTATGCTCAATCAGCCCCAGCATTTT. Its protein is CASSLLRSMLNQPQHF.

The rearrangement joins TRBV12-3 or TRBV12-4 to TRBJ2-2, with TRBD2 identical over 11 bases. This CDR3 has 18 amino acids. The V and J ends lost 0 bases and 6 bases, in that order; junction bases with no gene match: 9. The CDR3 region has the DNA TGTGCCAGCAGTTTAGCGAGCACTAGCGGGAGTTCGGCCGGGGAGCTGTTTTTT. This sequence encodes CASSLASTSGSSAGELFF.

This clonotype was detected only a few times. This chain links TRBV4-1 with TRBJ2-7; D might be TRBD2 (5 bases). In germline, CDR1 is MGHRA, CDR2 YSYEKL. The V and J ends lost 0 bases and 5 bases respectively, with 14 bases between them. The CDR3 loop spans 15 amino acids. CDR3 residues: CASSQDSALRDEQYF. The CDR3 DNA is TGCGCCAGCAGCCAAGATTCGGCCCTGAGGGACGAGCAGTACTTC.

This chain connects TRBV28 to TRBJ1-1, with D maybe TRBD1 (5 bases). This CDR3 is 13 amino acids long. The germline V and J ends were trimmed by 6 bases and 10 bases, with 18 bases remaining between them. Germline V gene lookup returns CDR1 MDHEN and CDR2 SYDVKM. The CDR3 is CASSPTGGTGAFF. The CDR3 region has the DNA TGTGCCAGCAGCCCTACAGGAGGTACCGGAGCTTTCTTT.

CDR3 in DNA: TGTGCCAGCAGCTTCGGGACGTACGCGCCCTACGAGCAGTACTTC. This sequence encodes CASSFGTYAPYEQYF. This chain links TRBV7-2 with TRBJ2-7; the D call may be TRBD1 or TRBD2 (5 bases each). CDR1 is SGHTA and CDR2 is FQGNSA in the germline V gene. Between the trimmed V and J ends, which lost 3 bases and 2 bases, there was a span of 14 bases. This CDR3 is 15 amino acids long.